The 31 T cell receptor beta chains below all came from one sample that was sequenced in a study of identical twins. TCRdb reprocessed the 5' RACE reads with MiXCR, giving one entry per CDR3 protein. The sample has 200,000 or so distinct CDR3 sequences; roughly 15% are singletons. These data were likewise used in another study, on T cells expressing NK-cell markers.

Specimen: CD8+ T cells sorted from blood. Receptors were obtained from a woman aged 18-29 years in good health.

The chain recombines TRBV20-1 with TRBJ2-1; D is unclear. Trimming removed 3 bases from V and 5 bases from J, with 5 bases in between. The length of the CDR3 is 11 residues. Germline lookup yields CDR1 DFQATT and CDR2 SNEGSKA (reference sequence). CDR3 protein: CSARTHNEQFF. The CDR3, as DNA: TGCAGTGCTAGGACCCACAATGAGCAGTTCTTC.

The V gene is TRBV7-6, the J gene TRBJ2-7, with a weak D call TRBD1 (6 bases). Trimming cost V 1 base and J 3 bases, with 13 bases left between them. This CDR3 region has 15 residues. Germline values: CDR1 SGHVS, CDR2 FNYEAQ. CDR3 sequence reads: CASSLGRGQGYEQYF. As DNA, the CDR3 is TGTGCCAGCAGCTTAGGCAGGGGCCAGGGCTACGAGCAGTACTTC.

The genes are TRBV6-1 and TRBJ2-2; D call uncertain. The CDR3 is 16 residues long. CDR1 and CDR2 from the germline V gene are MNHNS and SASEGT. Trimming stripped 6 bases from V and 1 base from J, with 15 bases between. DNA of the CDR3: TGTGCCAGCAGCTGGTTTATGGGCGAGAACACCGGGGAGCTGTTTTTT. Its translation: CASSWFMGENTGELFF.

The chain recombines TRBV21-1 with TRBJ2-7; TRBD2, the D gene given by the table, was not confirmed from the DNA. TRBV21-1 corresponds to a pseudogene. CDR3 length equals 16 residues. DNA of the CDR3: TGTGCCAGCAGCAAAGGGGGAGGGCTTAGAACCTACGAGCAGTACTTC. It translates to CASSKGGGLRTYEQYF.

In its sample, this clonotype was seen a few times. This chain joins TRBV6-5 and TRBJ2-1, with D unresolved. This CDR3 spans 13 amino acids. Germline CDR1 reads MNHEY; CDR2 reads SVGAGI. V was pared by 5 bases and J by 9 bases, with 14 bases between. CDR3 protein: CASSTGPPGEQFF. Here the CDR3 DNA reads TGTGCCAGCAGTACTGGACCCCCTGGTGAGCAGTTCTTC.

This clonotype was found a few times. The rearrangement uses TRBV9 and TRBJ2-5; D perhaps matches TRBD1 (6 bases). Germline V CDR1 and CDR2: SGDLS, YYNGEE. V lost 3 bases to trimming and J lost 1 base, with 10 bases between them. CDR3 size: 14 residues. CDR3 bases: TGTGCCAGCAGCGCACACAGGGCCCAAGAGACCCAGTACTTC. Protein: CASSAHRAQETQYF.

The chain has TRBV12-5 and TRBJ2-2; D is unresolved. V was clipped by 6 bases and J by 7 bases, with 12 bases between them. Per the germline V gene, CDR1 is LGHNT and CDR2 is FRNRAP. The CDR3 runs 13 residues. The CDR3 spells CASGESRIGELFF. In nucleotides, the CDR3 is TGTGCTAGTGGAGAAAGTAGGATCGGGGAGCTGTTTTTT.

This clonotype was detected once. The V and J genes are TRBV20-1 and TRBJ2-7, with TRBD2 matching over 9 bases. The CDR3 totals 13 residues. The germline V gene encodes CDR1 DFQATT and CDR2 SNEGSKA (reference sequence). Trimming removed 6 bases from V and 4 bases from J; junction bases left unmatched: 7. CDR3 bases: TGCAGTGCCAAGACTAGCGGAGCTTACGAGCAGTACTTC. It translates to CSAKTSGAYEQYF.

The V and J genes are TRBV5-1 and TRBJ2-2, with D uncertain. The CDR3 runs 14 residues. CDR1 is SGHRS and CDR2 is YFSETQ in the germline V gene. Deletions cut 4 bases from V and 7 bases from J, with 14 bases between. For the CDR3, the DNA is TGCGCCAGCAGCCCTAGTACCGGTGGCGGGGAGCTGTTTTTT. Translation: CASSPSTGGGELFF.

This clonotype was detected only a few times. J is TRBJ2-7 and V is TRBV7-6, with 10 bases aligning to TRBD2. Trimming took 4 bases from V and 5 from J; bases not matched to a gene: 5. CDR3 length equals 14 residues. The germline CDR1 and CDR2 sequences are SGHVS and FNYEAQ. The DNA of the CDR3 is TGTGCCAGCAGCTCCACTAGCGGGATAAACGAGCAGTACTTC. Its protein product is CASSSTSGINEQYF.

A few counts support this clonotype. The genes are TRBV12-3 or TRBV12-4 and TRBJ1-1; D not certain. V lost 2 bases and J 6 bases, leaving 7 bases between the germline ends. The CDR3 consists of 12 residues. CDR3 nucleotides: TGTGCCAGCAGTTTATTGGTGGCTGAAGCTTTCTTT. Protein product: CASSLLVAEAFF.

This clonotype was detected only a few times. This rearrangement joins TRBV2 to TRBJ1-1, with 7 bases identical to TRBD1. The germline V gene has CDR1 SNHLY and CDR2 FYNNEI. There are 13 residues in the CDR3. Germline trimming cut 6 bases from V and 0 bases from J; bases unmatched to any gene: 1. This CDR3 is CASRTGMNTEAFF. The CDR3 nucleotides read TGTGCCAGCAGGACAGGGATGAACACTGAAGCTTTCTTT.

This clonotype came up a few times. The V gene is TRBV6-4, the J gene TRBJ1-6; TRBD1 is a possible D gene (6 bases). In germline, CDR1 is MRHNA, CDR2 SNTAGT. V was cut by 2 bases and J by 7 bases, with 12 bases left in between. CDR3 length: 15 amino acids. The CDR3 DNA follows: TGTGCCAGCAGTGACCGACAGGATGGAAATTCACCCCTCCACTTT. Translation gives CASSDRQDGNSPLHF.

The chain couples TRBV7-9 to TRBJ2-5; TRBD1 matches at 8 bases. The CDR3 spans 14 residues. CDR1 and CDR2 (germline): SEHNR, FQNEAQ (reference sequence). V shed 5 bases, J shed 1 base, and the junction held 3 bases outside the gene matches. CDR3 in amino acids: CASSRQGLQETQYF. In nucleotides, the CDR3 is TGTGCCAGCAGCCGACAGGGGCTCCAAGAGACCCAGTACTTC.

The rearrangement uses TRBV6-2 or TRBV6-3 and TRBJ1-1; D is unresolved. Trimming left V 2 bases short and J 11 bases short, with 9 bases between. The CDR3 consists of 11 residues. From germline, CDR1 is MNHEY and CDR2 SVGEGT. The CDR3 DNA reads as TGTGCCAGCAGTTACCTAAATCGTGCTTTCTTT. Amino acids: CASSYLNRAFF.

The sample holds a few counts of this clonotype. The V and J genes are TRBV12-3 or TRBV12-4 and TRBJ1-1, with D perhaps matching TRBD1 (5 bases). V lost 3 bases to trimming and J lost 3 bases, with 11 bases between them. The CDR3 is 14 residues long. Here the CDR3 DNA reads TGTGCCAGCAGTTTTCAGGGTGGGTACACTGAAGCTTTCTTT. Protein: CASSFQGGYTEAFF.

Only a few counts were recorded for this clonotype. The V gene is TRBV29-1, the J gene TRBJ2-7; tentative D call: TRBD1 (6 bases). CDR1 is SQVTM, CDR2 ANQGSEA, per germline. The germline V and J ends were trimmed by 7 bases and 3 bases, with 10 bases remaining between them. CDR3 length: 11 residues. CDR3 residues: CSAIQGYEQYF. The CDR3 DNA reads as TGCAGCGCGATACAGGGCTACGAGCAGTACTTC.

This clonotype was picked up a small number of times. The chain carries TRBV5-6 and TRBJ2-5; D gene unclear. CDR3 length equals 13 residues. Germline V gene data show CDR1 as SGHDT and CDR2 as YYEEEE. V was shortened by 0 bases and J by 4 bases, with 7 bases between the two germline ends. CDR3: CASSLVAGETQYF. CDR3 nucleotides: TGTGCCAGCAGCTTGGTGGCAGGAGAGACCCAGTACTTC. The complete variable domain, with remaining parts taken from reference TRBV5-6 and TRBJ2-5, reads DAGVTQSPTHLIKTRGQQVTLRCSPKSGHDTVSWYQQALGQGPQFIFQYYEEEERQRGNFPDRFSGHQFPNYSSELNVNALLLGDSALYLCASSLVAGETQYFGPGTRLLVL.

The V and J genes are TRBV28 and TRBJ2-1; D gene uncertain. Germline values: CDR1 MDHEN, CDR2 SYDVKM. This CDR3 spans 11 amino acids. V lost 7 bases to trimming and J lost 8 bases, with 9 bases between them. The CDR3 here is CASTLGHEQFF. The DNA of the CDR3 is TGTGCCAGCACCCTAGGGCATGAGCAGTTCTTC.

The V gene is TRBV29-1, the J gene TRBJ1-1; D unresolved. The germline CDR1 and CDR2 sequences are SQVTM and ANQGSEA. The germline V and J ends were trimmed by 1 base and 0 bases, with 6 bases remaining between them. CDR3 length: 13 residues. The CDR3 DNA follows: TGCAGCGTTGAAGCGGGGTTGAACACTGAAGCTTTCTTT. It yields the protein CSVEAGLNTEAFF.

This rearrangement joins TRBV7-8 to TRBJ2-3, with a possible D match to TRBD2 (5 bases). Deletions cut 4 bases from V and 3 bases from J, with 20 bases between. CDR3 length: 17 amino acids. From germline, CDR1 is SGHVS and CDR2 FQNEAQ. CDR3 in amino acids: CASSSPPGRVRTDTQYF. DNA for the CDR3: TGTGCCAGCAGCTCCCCCCCCGGGCGGGTGAGGACAGATACGCAGTATTTT.

The rearrangement joins TRBV20-1 to TRBJ1-2, with D uncertain. The ends were cut back, 6 bases at V and 4 bases at J, with 15 bases in the middle. The V gene's germline CDR1 is DFQATT and CDR2 SNEGSKA (reference sequence). The CDR3 sequence is 13 residues long. The CDR3 sequence is CSAMHEESYGYTF. CDR3 bases: TGCAGTGCCATGCATGAGGAGAGCTATGGCTACACCTTC.

This clonotype was picked up a small number of times. The chain uses TRBV5-5 and TRBJ2-1; 11 nucleotides line up with TRBD1. Germline lookup yields CDR1 SGHKS and CDR2 YYEKEE (reference sequence). J gave up 9 bases and V 4 bases, and 12 bases lay outside the gene matches. This CDR3 is 16 amino acids long. The CDR3 loop is CASSPSRGQGAGEQFF. In DNA, the CDR3 is TGTGCCAGCAGCCCTTCTCGCGGACAGGGGGCAGGTGAGCAGTTCTTC. Looking up the rest from reference TRBV5-5 and TRBJ2-1 gives the full variable domain: DAGVTQSPTHLIKTRGQQVTLRCSPISGHKSVSWYQQVLGQGPQFIFQYYEKEERGRGNFPDRFSARQFPNYSSELNVNALLLGDSALYLCASSPSRGQGAGEQFFGPGTRLTVL.

The chain carries TRBV19 and TRBJ2-1; no firm D call. Germline V gene data show CDR1 as LNHDA and CDR2 as SQIVND (reference sequence). Trimming removed 2 bases from V and 12 bases from J, with 20 bases in between. CDR3 length: 15 amino acids. The CDR3 nucleotides read TGTGCCAGTAGTATAATTTCTGGCCTGCCGGGCGGGCAGTTCTTC. This translates into CASSIISGLPGGQFF.

This clonotype came up a few times. The chain joins TRBV19 to TRBJ1-1, with 7 bases identical to TRBD1. Germline V CDR1 and CDR2: LNHDA, SQIVND (reference sequence). V lost 5 bases to trimming and J lost 2 bases; unmatched junction nucleotides: 5. The CDR3 consists of 14 residues. CDR3: CASSPTGYNTEAFF. The CDR3 DNA reads TGTGCCAGTAGTCCGACAGGGTACAACACTGAAGCTTTCTTT.

The chain carries TRBV12-3 or TRBV12-4 and TRBJ2-5; D unresolved. The V gene lost 3 bases and the J gene lost 1 base, with 9 bases spanning the gap. CDR3 length: 14 amino acids. The CDR3 region is CASSFPRVQETQYF. CDR3 nucleotide sequence: TGTGCCAGCAGTTTCCCAAGGGTCCAAGAGACCCAGTACTTC.

This chain links TRBV3-1 with TRBJ2-7; D is possibly TRBD1 (5 bases). The CDR3 length is 14 residues. The germline gives CDR1 LGHDT, CDR2 YNNKEL (reference sequence). The ends were cut back, 3 bases at V and 4 bases at J, with 13 bases in the middle. Here the CDR3 reads CASSHAGPGYEQYF. The CDR3 DNA reads TGTGCCAGCAGCCACGCAGGTCCAGGGTACGAGCAGTACTTC.

This clonotype was picked up many times. At one of its ends the junction is not consistent with the germline gene, which may arise from a read error. The J gene is TRBJ1-1, the V gene TRBV12-3 or TRBV12-4; D is uncertain. The CDR3 loop spans 13 amino acids. Here the CDR3 reads CASSFSGNTEAFF. DNA for the CDR3: TGCGCCAGCAGCTTTTCGGGGAACACTGAAGCTTTCTTT.

This clonotype was recorded a few times. The chain links TRBV7-8 to TRBJ2-7, with a possible D match to TRBD1 (8 bases). CDR3 size: 14 residues. From germline, CDR1 is SGHVS and CDR2 FQNEAQ. Trimming took off 10 bases at V and 4 bases at J, with 20 bases between the two ends. The chain's CDR3 is CAISNRGGTYEQYF. CDR3 DNA sequence: TGTGCCATCTCGAACAGGGGGGGGACATACGAGCAGTACTTC.

This clonotype was seen more than once but under ten times. The genes are TRBV7-2 and TRBJ2-5; D not resolved. Germline V gene data show CDR1 as SGHTA and CDR2 as FQGNSA. V lost 5 bases and J lost 5, with 12 bases in between. The CDR3 is 13 residues long. The CDR3 DNA sequence: TGTGCCAGCAGCCCTACGAGATGGGAGACCCAGTACTTC. Its translation is CASSPTRWETQYF.

This chain connects TRBV7-9 to TRBJ1-1; D gene uncertain. This CDR3 comprises 14 residues. V shed 5 bases and J shed 1 base, with 11 bases lying between them. The V gene's germline CDR1 is SEHNR and CDR2 FQNEAQ (reference sequence). The CDR3 nucleotides are TGTGCCAGCAGCGCGCCCCTCTGGAACACTGAAGCTTTCTTT. It yields the protein CASSAPLWNTEAFF.